This T cell receptor (beta chain) was profiled in a study of T cells expressing NK-cell markers. Study in general: Sequencing of TCR beta repertoires drew on sorted CD3+CD56+NKG2C+, CD3+CD56+NKG2C- and CD3+CD56-NKG2C+ T cells.

CDR1 is SEHNR and CDR2 is FQNEAQ in the germline V gene (reference sequence). This CDR3 contains 16 residues. Reanalyzing the 5' RACE reads, TCRdb keeps one entry per CDR3 protein, without DNA. This sample lists 440,000 or so distinct CDR3 sequences; its ten largest clones have 7.3%. The clonotype comes from a woman between 18 and 70 years old in good health. The rearrangement joins TRBV7-9 to TRBJ2-1; the TCRdb D gene call, TRBD2, has no DNA to confirm it. The material sequenced was blood T cells: a sorted CD56 or NKG2C T cell subset, CD4+ or CD8+ T cells, or bulk PBMC T cells (not recorded which). The CDR3 is CASSLGGTSGRSEQFF.